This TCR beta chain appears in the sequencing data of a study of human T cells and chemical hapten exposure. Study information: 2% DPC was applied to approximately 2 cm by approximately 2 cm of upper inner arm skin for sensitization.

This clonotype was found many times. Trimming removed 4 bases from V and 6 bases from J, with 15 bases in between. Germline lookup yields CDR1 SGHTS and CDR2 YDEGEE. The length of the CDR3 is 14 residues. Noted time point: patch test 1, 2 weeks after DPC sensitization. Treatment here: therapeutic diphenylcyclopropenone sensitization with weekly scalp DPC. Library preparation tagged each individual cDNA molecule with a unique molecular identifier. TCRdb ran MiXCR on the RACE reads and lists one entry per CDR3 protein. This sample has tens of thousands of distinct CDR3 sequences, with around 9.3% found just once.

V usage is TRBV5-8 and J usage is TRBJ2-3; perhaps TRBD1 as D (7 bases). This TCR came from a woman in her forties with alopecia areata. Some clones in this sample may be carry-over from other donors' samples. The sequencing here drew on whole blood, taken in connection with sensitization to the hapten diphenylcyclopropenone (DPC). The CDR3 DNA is TGTGCCAGCAGCGTAGGAGGGACAGTCGATACGCAGTATTTT. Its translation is CASSVGGTVDTQYF.